Following are 21 T cell receptor beta chains from one sample sequenced in a study of blood T cell repertoires in COVID-19. Produced via immunoSEQ multiplex PCR; TCRdb's table is partial and in-frame only. The table records some 520,000 clones, 89% of them present only once. Sequencing was carried out using peripheral blood. Receptors originate from a man younger than 30 with COVID-19, enrolled during active disease.

This clone was seen only once. The CDR3 loop is CASSRPSGELFF. The CDR3 bases are TGTGCCAGCAGCCGCCCCAGCGGGGAGCTGTTTTTT. The rearrangement uses TRBV7-9 and TRBJ2-2, with D unresolved. The CDR3 extends over 12 amino acids. V shed 5 bases and J shed 7 bases, with 8 bases lying between them. Looked up from germline, CDR1 is SEHNR and CDR2 is FQNEAQ (reference sequence).

The chain has TRBV19 and TRBJ1-1; 12 bases map to TRBD1. From germline, CDR1 is LNHDA and CDR2 SQIVND (reference sequence). This CDR3 is built from 15 residues. V gave up 4 bases and J gave up 6 bases; unmatched junction bases: 6. CDR3 nucleotides: TGTGCCAGTAGTAGGACCGGGACAGGGGGCCCTGAAGCTTTCTTT. It yields the protein CASSRTGTGGPEAFF.

In the case of this clone: Other DNA variants within this sample encode the same CDR3. The V gene is TRBV5-6, the J gene TRBJ1-1; D unresolved. Trimming pared 0 bases from V and 3 bases from J, leaving 3 bases between. Germline lookup yields CDR1 SGHDT and CDR2 YYEEEE. CDR3 length: 12 residues. This chain's CDR3 is CASSLADTEAFF. CDR3 sequence (DNA): TGTGCCAGCAGCTTGGCGGACACTGAAGCTTTCTTT.

The rearrangement joins TRBV4-1 to TRBJ2-2; D may be TRBD1 (6 bases). Germline V gene sequence: CDR1 MGHRA, CDR2 YSYEKL. CDR3 length equals 17 residues. V lost 0 bases and J lost 7, with 18 bases in between. The CDR3 nucleotides are TGCGCCAGCAGCCAAGACGTAGGGGGAGACCGGAGCGGGGAGCTGTTTTTT. Amino acids: CASSQDVGGDRSGELFF.

In nucleotides, the CDR3 is TGCGCCAGCAGCTTGGTGCCTGTCGGGAACCAAGAGACCCAGTACTTC. Protein product: CASSLVPVGNQETQYF. V gene TRBV5-1 combines with J gene TRBJ2-5, with a possible D match to TRBD2 (5 bases). The CDR3 loop spans 16 amino acids. With 0 bases removed from V and 0 bases from J, the gap between germline ends came to 12 bases. Germline V lookup: CDR1 SGHRS, CDR2 YFSETQ.

This clone was observed once. The genes are TRBV18 and TRBJ2-2; D remains ambiguous. The germline V gene encodes CDR1 KGHSH and CDR2 LQKENI. This CDR3 comprises 14 residues. Trimming cost V 0 bases and J 0 bases, with 2 bases left between them. DNA for the CDR3: TGTGCCAGCTCACCACCCTCGAACACCGGGGAGCTGTTTTTT. It codes for CASSPPSNTGELFF.

The rearrangement uses TRBV9 and TRBJ1-6, with a tentative D call TRBD1 (5 bases). With 0 bases removed from V and 3 bases from J, the gap between germline ends came to 7 bases. Germline values: CDR1 SGDLS, CDR2 YYNGEE. CDR3 length: 15 amino acids. The CDR3 region has the DNA TGTGCCAGCAGCGTAGAGGGGCACTATAATTCACCCCTCCACTTT. Amino acid sequence: CASSVEGHYNSPLHF.

The V and J genes are TRBV5-1 and TRBJ2-2; the D is unclear. From germline, CDR1 is SGHRS and CDR2 YFSETQ. The CDR3 is 13 residues long. V lost 3 bases, J lost 1 base, and 4 bases lay in between. CDR3 sequence: CASSSMNTGELFF. DNA for the CDR3: TGCGCCAGCAGCTCTATGAACACCGGGGAGCTGTTTTTT.

The chain links TRBV11-3 to TRBJ1-3; D remains ambiguous. CDR3 length: 12 amino acids. V lost 6 bases, J lost 0 bases, and 3 bases lay in between. In germline, CDR1 is SGHNT, CDR2 YENEEA. Written as DNA, the CDR3 is TGTGCCAGCAGGAGCTCTGGAAACACCATATATTTT. It encodes CASRSSGNTIYF.

Points on this clone: Germline is not matched at one junction end, which may reflect a read error. The chain joins TRBV7-7 to TRBJ2-1; 10 nucleotides match TRBD2. The length of the CDR3 is 12 residues. Germline V gene sequence: CDR1 SSHAT, CDR2 FNYEAQ (reference sequence). Here the CDR3 reads CASSRAGGEQFF. Here the CDR3 DNA reads TGTGCTAGCAGCCGAGCGGGGGGGGAGCAGTTCTTC. The full variable domain, its missing parts supplied by reference TRBV7-7 and TRBJ2-1, is GAGVSQSPRYKVTKRGQDVTLRCDPISSHATLYWYQQALGQGPEFLTYFNYEAQPDKSGLPSDRFSAERPEGSISTLTIQRTEQRDSAMYRCASSRAGGEQFFGPGTRLTVL.

The chain couples TRBV3-1 (or the pseudogene TRBV3-2) to TRBJ2-2; D call uncertain. Between the trimmed V and J ends, which lost 0 bases and 6 bases, there was a span of 11 bases. The germline CDR1 and CDR2 sequences are LGHDT and YNNKEL (reference sequence). The CDR3 has 15 amino acids. The CDR3 is CASSQEGPGAGELFF. CDR3 in DNA: TGTGCCAGCAGCCAAGAAGGCCCCGGAGCCGGGGAGCTGTTTTTT.

This chain joins TRBV5-6 and TRBJ1-4; D call uncertain. The CDR3 runs 15 residues. The germline gives CDR1 SGHDT, CDR2 YYEEEE. Between the trimmed V and J ends, which lost 0 bases and 7 bases, there was a span of 13 bases. CDR3 DNA: TGTGCCAGCAGCTTGGAGGACGGAGGGCCTGAAAAACTGTTTTTT. Encoded protein: CASSLEDGGPEKLFF.

The chain has TRBV18 and TRBJ2-5; D is unresolved. Trimming took off 8 bases at V and 2 bases at J, with 15 bases between the two ends. CDR3 size: 14 residues. Germline CDR1 reads KGHSH; CDR2 reads LQKENI. The CDR3 nucleotides read TGTGCCAGCCGAAAACCTGAGGTTCAAGAGACCCAGTACTTC. It is translated as CASRKPEVQETQYF.

This chain connects TRBV29-1 to TRBJ2-2; no clear D. Per germline, CDR1 SQVTM and CDR2 ANQGSEA. This CDR3 contains 15 residues. V dropped 4 bases and J dropped 2 bases, with 14 bases sitting between them. The CDR3 DNA reads TGCAGCGTTGGGCCATCATTGTCCAACACCGGGGAGCTGTTTTTT. It specifies CSVGPSLSNTGELFF.

V usage is TRBV6-5 and J usage is TRBJ1-5; no firm D call. This CDR3 contains 12 residues. V lost 7 bases and J lost 7, with 11 bases in between. In germline, CDR1 is MNHEY, CDR2 SVGAGI. The CDR3 reads CASNRIGQPQHF. The DNA for the CDR3 is TGTGCCAGCAACCGGATCGGGCAGCCCCAGCATTTT.

The rearrangement uses TRBV10-3 and TRBJ2-5, with a tentative D call TRBD1 (6 bases). This CDR3 has 12 residues. The germline V gene encodes CDR1 ENHRY and CDR2 SYGVKD. V was clipped by 8 bases and J by 1 base, with 8 bases between them. This chain's CDR3 is CAIGQFQETQYF. CDR3 nucleotide sequence: TGTGCCATCGGACAGTTCCAAGAGACCCAGTACTTC.

This chain joins TRBV28 and TRBJ1-6; perhaps TRBD1 as D (6 bases). The CDR3 covers 16 residues. V was clipped by 0 bases and J by 8 bases, with 14 bases between them. From germline, CDR1 is MDHEN and CDR2 SYDVKM. CDR3 bases: TGTGCCAGCAGTTTATGGGGGACACGAGGGGATTCACCCCTCCACTTT. This translates into CASSLWGTRGDSPLHF.

This CDR3 reads CASSGRTGGTGELFF. For the CDR3, the DNA is TGCGCCAGCAGCGGTCGGACAGGAGGAACCGGGGAGCTGTTTTTT. The V gene is TRBV5-1, the J gene TRBJ2-2; 7 nucleotides match TRBD1. The V gene's germline CDR1 is SGHRS and CDR2 YFSETQ. The length of the CDR3 is 15 residues. V dropped 4 bases and J dropped 5; count of bases not matched to a gene: 8.

This clone turned up a few times. The V call is TRBV7-9, the J call TRBJ1-5; 10 bases map to TRBD1. Germline CDR1 is SEHNR and CDR2 is FQNEAQ (reference sequence). Trimming removed 1 base from V and 3 bases from J; junction bases left unmatched: 3. The length of the CDR3 is 16 residues. The CDR3 protein is CASSLGTGGTNQPQHF. The CDR3 DNA is TGTGCCAGCAGCTTAGGGACAGGGGGAACCAATCAGCCCCAGCATTTT.

The chain combines TRBV11-2 with TRBJ2-1, with D uncertain. The CDR3 consists of 14 residues. Germline V lookup: CDR1 SGHAT, CDR2 FQNNGV. Between the trimmed V and J ends, which lost 4 bases and 5 bases, there was a span of 12 bases. The CDR3 sequence is CASSYRDYDNEQFF. Written as DNA, the CDR3 is TGTGCCAGCAGCTACAGAGATTATGACAATGAGCAGTTCTTC.

V is TRBV15 and J is TRBJ1-5, with D possibly being TRBD1 (5 bases). The CDR3 runs to 17 residues. Germline V CDR1 and CDR2: LNHNV, YYDKDF (reference sequence). V lost 3 bases to trimming and J lost 0 bases, with 15 bases between them. The CDR3 nucleotides are TGTGCCACCAGCAGCGGGGGGGGTCTTCATAGCAATCAGCCCCAGCATTTT. It yields the protein CATSSGGGLHSNQPQHF.